This TCR beta chain was captured in a study of OX40 agonist ivuxolimab in advanced cancers. Study-wide context: Participants averaged approximately 65 years of age (range roughly 20 to 90) and were 75% to 90% male. General study results and limits: Expanded clones tended on average to be more numerous among CD8+ T cells than CD4+.

V dropped 1 base and J dropped 10 bases, with 14 bases sitting between them. Germline values: CDR1 SEHNR, CDR2 FQNEAQ (reference sequence). This CDR3 is 15 amino acids long. This clone was recorded only once. Its antigen is undetermined. Peripheral blood came from all dose cohorts at three timepoints. Method: immunoSEQ multiplex PCR; TCRdb's copy keeps in-frame clones and lacks some. The sample includes some 60,000 clones, approximately 94% of them seen just once. This receptor was taken from an adult with an advanced solid tumor such as melanoma, head and neck, liver or kidney cancer. The source was CD4+ or CD8+ T cells sorted from blood, collected in a trial of the OX40 agonist ivuxolimab. V usage is TRBV7-9 and J usage is TRBJ2-6, with D unresolved. CDR3 protein: CASSLGPEGFNVLTF. The DNA for the CDR3 is TGTGCCAGCAGCTTAGGGCCGGAAGGGTTTAACGTCCTGACTTTC.